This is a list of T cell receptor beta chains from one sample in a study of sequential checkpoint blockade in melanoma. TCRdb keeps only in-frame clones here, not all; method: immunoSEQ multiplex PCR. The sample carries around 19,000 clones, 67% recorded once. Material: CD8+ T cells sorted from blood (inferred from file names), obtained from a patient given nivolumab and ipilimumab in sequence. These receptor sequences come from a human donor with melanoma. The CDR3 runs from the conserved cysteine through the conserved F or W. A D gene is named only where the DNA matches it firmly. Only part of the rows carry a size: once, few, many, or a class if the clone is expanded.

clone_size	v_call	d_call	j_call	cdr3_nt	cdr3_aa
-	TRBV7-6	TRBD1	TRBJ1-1	TGTGCCAGCAGCTTAGGTCTACAGGGGGACACTGAAGCTTTCTTT	CASSLGLQGDTEAFF
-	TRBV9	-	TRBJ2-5	TGTGCCAGCAGGGCGGGACTTCAGTCAAGGGAGACCCAGTACTTC	CASRAGLQSRETQYF
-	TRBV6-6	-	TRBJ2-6	TGTGCCAGCAGCCTGAGTACTGGGGCCAACGTCCTGACTTTC	CASSLSTGANVLTF
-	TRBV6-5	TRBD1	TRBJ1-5	TGTGCCAGCAGTCCCCAGGGGGAGCATCAGCCCCAGCATTTT	CASSPQGEHQPQHF
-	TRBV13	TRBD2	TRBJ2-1	TGTGCCAGCAGCCCTGGGACTAGCGGGGGGGACGAGCAGTTCTTC	CASSPGTSGGDEQFF
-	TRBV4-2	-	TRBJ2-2	TGTGCCAGCAGCCAAGTGGACGGGGGGCGCCGTTCCGGGGAGCTGTTTTTT	CASSQVDGGRRSGELFF
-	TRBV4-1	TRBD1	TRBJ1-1	TGCGCCAGCAGGATAGTAGGGGGCGCGTCTGAAGCTTTCTTT	CASRIVGGASEAFF
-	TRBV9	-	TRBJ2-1	TGTGCCAGCAGCGTAGTTGCGAACAGGTACAATGAGCAGTTCTTC	CASSVVANRYNEQFF
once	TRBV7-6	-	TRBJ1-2	TGTGCCAGCAGCTTCGGGAACCCCTATGGCTACACCTTC	CASSFGNPYGYTF
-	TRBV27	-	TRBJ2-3	TGTGCCAGCAGTTTGGCGGGGCTGGCAGATACGCAGTATTTT	CASSLAGLADTQYF
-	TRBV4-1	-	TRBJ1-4	TGCGCCAGCAGCCTCCAACGGACAGAAAAACTGTTTTTT	CASSLQRTEKLFF
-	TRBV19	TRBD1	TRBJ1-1	TGTGCCAGTAGTATTGGCAGGGGGACTGAAGCTTTCTTT	CASSIGRGTEAFF
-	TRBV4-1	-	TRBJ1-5	TGCGCCAGCAGATCAACGACGGGTGGCAATCAGCCCCAGCATTTT	CASRSTTGGNQPQHF
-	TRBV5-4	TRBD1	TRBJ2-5	TGTGCCAGCAGCTTTGGACAGGGGAGCCAGTACTTC	CASSFGQGSQYF
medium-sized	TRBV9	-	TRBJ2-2	TGTGCCAGCAGCGACCAAGTACACGCGAACACCGGGGAGCTGTTTTTT	CASSDQVHANTGELFF
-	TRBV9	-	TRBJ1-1	TGTGCCAGCAACCGGGCCGGGGGGACTGAAGCTTTCTTT	CASNRAGGTEAFF
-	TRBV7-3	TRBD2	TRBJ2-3	TGTGCCAGCAGCTTAAGTGGGACTAGCGGGATCAGCACAGATACGCAGTATTTT	CASSLSGTSGISTDTQYF
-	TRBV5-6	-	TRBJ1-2	TGTGCCAGCAGCCCCGAAGGGGTGGGGGGCTACACCTTC	CASSPEGVGGYTF
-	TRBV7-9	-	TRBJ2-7	TGTGCCAGCAGCGTAGATTACTACGAGCAGTACTTC	CASSVDYYEQYF
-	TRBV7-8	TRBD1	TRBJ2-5	TGTGCCAGCACCCCCCCCGGGACAGGGGGAGAGACCCAGTACTTC	CASTPPGTGGETQYF
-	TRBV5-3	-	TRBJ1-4	TGTGCCAGAAGCTTTTTTCGCGCCTGCGAAAATGAAAAACTGCTTTTT	CARSFFRACENEKLLF
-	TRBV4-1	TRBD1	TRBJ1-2	TGCGCCAGCAGCCAACCCTACTGGACAGGGGAGGGCTACACCTTC	CASSQPYWTGEGYTF
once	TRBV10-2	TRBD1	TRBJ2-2	TGCGCCAGCAGCGATCCAGGCGACAGGGCCACCGGGGAGCTGTTTTTT	CASSDPGDRATGELFF
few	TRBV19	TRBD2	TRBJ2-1	TGTGCCAGTAGTATAGGAACTAGCGGGGGGCAGCAGTTCTTC	CASSIGTSGGQQFF
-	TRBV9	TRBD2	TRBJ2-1	TGTGCCAGCAGCGTAGCGGGCGGGGGGGGTTATGAGCAGTTCTTC	CASSVAGGGGYEQFF
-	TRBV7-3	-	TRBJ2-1	TGTGCCAGCAGCTACCTAAGCGGCTCTGAGCAGTTCTTC	CASSYLSGSEQFF
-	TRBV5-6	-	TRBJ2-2	TGTGCCAGCAGCTTGGGGGAGGCCGGGGAGCTGTTTTTT	CASSLGEAGELFF
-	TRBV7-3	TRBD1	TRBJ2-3	TGTGCCAGCAGCCCGACGACAGGGAGCACAGATACGCAGTATTTT	CASSPTTGSTDTQYF
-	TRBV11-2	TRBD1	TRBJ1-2	TGTGCCAGCTTGGGACAGGGGAATATGGGCTACACCTTC	CASLGQGNMGYTF
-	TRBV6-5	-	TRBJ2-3	TGTGCCAGCAGTTACTCGCGGCCAGATACGCAGTATTTT	CASSYSRPDTQYF
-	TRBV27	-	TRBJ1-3	TGTGCCAGCAGTCCCTTTGCGGGGTTCGGAAACACCATATATTTT	CASSPFAGFGNTIYF
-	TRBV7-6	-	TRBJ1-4	TGTGCCAGCAGCTTAGCGCAGCCGGGGTTGGGTGAAAAACTGTTTTTT	CASSLAQPGLGEKLFF
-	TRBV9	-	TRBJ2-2	TGTGCCAGCAGCGTAGGGGGGCTGCACACCGGGGAGCTGTTTTTT	CASSVGGLHTGELFF
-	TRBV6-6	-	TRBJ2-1	TGTGCCAGCAGTCCGGGGAACGCCTACAATGAGCAGTTCTTC	CASSPGNAYNEQFF
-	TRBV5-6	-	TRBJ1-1	TGTGCCAGCGTGGCTTCAGGTACTGAAGCTTTCTTT	CASVASGTEAFF
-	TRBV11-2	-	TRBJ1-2	TGTGCCAGCAGCTTAGGGACAGCCTATGGCTACACCTTC	CASSLGTAYGYTF
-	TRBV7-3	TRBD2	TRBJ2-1	TGTGCCAGCAGCTCATTCACTAGCGGGGGCTACAATGAGCAGTTCTTC	CASSSFTSGGYNEQFF
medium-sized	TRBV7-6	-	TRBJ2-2	TGTGCCAGCAGCCTATGGGACTCGAACACCGGGGAGCTGTTTTTT	CASSLWDSNTGELFF
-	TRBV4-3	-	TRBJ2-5	TGCGCCAGCAGCCAAGAATGGGCGGGGAGGGAGACCCAGTACTTC	CASSQEWAGRETQYF
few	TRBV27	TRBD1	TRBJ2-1	TGTGCCAGCAGTTTATACCAGGGGGTTAATGAGCAGTTCTTC	CASSLYQGVNEQFF
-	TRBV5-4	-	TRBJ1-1	TGTGCCAGCAGCCGGGACTACACTGAAGCTTTCTTT	CASSRDYTEAFF
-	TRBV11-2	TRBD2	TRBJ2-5	TGTGCCAGCAGCCCCCGGGGTAGCGGGTACCAAGAGACCCAGTACTTC	CASSPRGSGYQETQYF
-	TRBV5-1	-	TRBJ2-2	TGCGCCAGCAGCTTGGTCACGGGTGTCACAAACGGGGAGCTGTTTTTT	CASSLVTGVTNGELFF
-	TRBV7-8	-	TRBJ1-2	TGTGCCAGCAGCTTAGGGACAACAGGGCATGGCTACACCTTC	CASSLGTTGHGYTF
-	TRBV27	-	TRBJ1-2	TGTGCCAGCAGTTTATCCAGGGGTGGCTATGGCTACACCTTC	CASSLSRGGYGYTF
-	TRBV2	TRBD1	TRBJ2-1	TGTGCCAGCAGAGGACAGGGTTACAATGAGCAGTTCTTC	CASRGQGYNEQFF
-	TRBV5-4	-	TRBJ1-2	TGTGCCAGCAGCTTGGAGGATGCTGGAGACTATGGCTACACCTTC	CASSLEDAGDYGYTF
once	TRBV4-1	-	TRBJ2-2	TGCGCCAGCAGCCAGGGACACCTCACCGGGGAGCTGTTTTTT	CASSQGHLTGELFF
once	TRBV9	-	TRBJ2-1	TGTGCCAGCAGCGTAGGGGCGTCAGTTCAGGCTGAGCAGTTCTTC	CASSVGASVQAEQFF
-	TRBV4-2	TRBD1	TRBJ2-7	TGTGCCAGCAGCGGGGAGGACAGGGCCTACGAGCAGTACTTC	CASSGEDRAYEQYF
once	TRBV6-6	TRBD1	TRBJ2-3	TGTGCCAGCAGTTCGACAGGGAGCACAGATACGCAGTATTTT	CASSSTGSTDTQYF
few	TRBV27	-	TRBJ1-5	TGTGCCAGCAGTTTGGGGCCCATCAATCAGCCCCAGCATTTT	CASSLGPINQPQHF
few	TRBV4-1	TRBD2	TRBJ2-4	TGCGCCAGCAGCCAATCTCGCGGGGAGGGCAAAAACATTCAGTACTTC	CASSQSRGEGKNIQYF
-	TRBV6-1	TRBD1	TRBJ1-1	TGTGCCAGCAGTAAAGGGGGCTGGACTGAAGCTTTCTTT	CASSKGGWTEAFF
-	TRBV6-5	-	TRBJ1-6	TGTGCCAGCATCCCCCCACCGGGCTATAATTCACCCCTCCACTTT	CASIPPPGYNSPLHF
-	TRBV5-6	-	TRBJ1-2	TGTGCCAGCAGCCAAAGGACAGCTAACTATGGCTACACCTTC	CASSQRTANYGYTF
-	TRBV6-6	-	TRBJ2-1	TGTGCCAGCAGTTACCCCTCCGGGACAGAGCAGTTCTTC	CASSYPSGTEQFF
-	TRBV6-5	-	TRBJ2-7	TGTGCCAGCAGTGACCAGACAGGCTACGAGCAGTACTTC	CASSDQTGYEQYF
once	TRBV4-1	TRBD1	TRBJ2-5	TGCGCCAGGGGTAAGGGGGACAGGGTATCAGAGACCCAGTACTTC	CARGKGDRVSETQYF